This TCR beta chain was identified during a study of T cell repertoires in cytomegalovirus infection. Study-wide findings and caveats: Ex vivo, HLA-C-restricted CMV-specific TCR beta clonotypes prevailed over the rest of the response. Identification of carriers of CMV plus the relevant HLA was performed using cumulative public TCR beta family frequency.

In regard to this clonotype: The antigen remains undetermined.

The germline V gene has CDR1 MNHEY and CDR2 SMNVEV (reference sequence). The CDR3 extends over 17 amino acids. With V trimmed by 8 bases and J by 2 bases, 14 bases remained unmatched. TCRdb processed the reads anew with MiXCR; each CDR3 protein has one entry. The sample has 680,000 or so distinct CDR3 sequences; 35% are singletons. The chain couples TRBV27 to TRBJ2-7, with 11 bases matching TRBD2. The TCR originated in a human donor in good health (CMV status not recorded). Some clones in this sample may be carry-over from other donors' samples. The specimen sequenced was PBMCs. The DNA for the CDR3 is TGTGCCAGCGGTCGACTAGCGGGGAAAAAGCTCCCCTACGAGCAGTACTTC. As protein: CASGRLAGKKLPYEQYF.